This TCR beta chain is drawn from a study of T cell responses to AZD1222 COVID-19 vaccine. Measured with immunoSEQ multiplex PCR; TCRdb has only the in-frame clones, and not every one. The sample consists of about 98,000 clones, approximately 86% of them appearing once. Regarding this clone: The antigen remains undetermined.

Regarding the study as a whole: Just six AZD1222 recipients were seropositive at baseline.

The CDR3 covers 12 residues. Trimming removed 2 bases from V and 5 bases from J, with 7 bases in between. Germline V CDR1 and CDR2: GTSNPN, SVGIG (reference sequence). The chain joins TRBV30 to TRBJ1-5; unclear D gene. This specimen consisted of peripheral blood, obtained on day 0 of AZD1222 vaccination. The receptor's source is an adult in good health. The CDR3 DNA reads TGTGCCTGGAGTCCGGGCGATCAGCCCCAGCATTTT. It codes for CAWSPGDQPQHF.